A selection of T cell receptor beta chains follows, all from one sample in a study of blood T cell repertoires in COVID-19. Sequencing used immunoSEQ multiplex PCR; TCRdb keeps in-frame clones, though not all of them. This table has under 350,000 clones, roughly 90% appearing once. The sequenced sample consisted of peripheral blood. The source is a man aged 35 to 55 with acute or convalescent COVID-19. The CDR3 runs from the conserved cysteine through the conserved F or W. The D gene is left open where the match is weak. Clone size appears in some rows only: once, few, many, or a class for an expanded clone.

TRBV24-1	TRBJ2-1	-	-	TGTGCCACCAGCCCTTCCCCGGGACTCCAACTTAATGAGCAGTTCTTC	CATSPSPGLQLNEQFF
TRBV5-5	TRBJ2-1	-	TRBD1	TGTGCCAGCAGCCCGGGACAGGGAGGGAATGAGCAGTTCTTC	CASSPGQGGNEQFF
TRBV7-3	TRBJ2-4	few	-	TGTGCCAGCAGCCCTAGTGGAGAGGCGGCCAAAAACATTCAGTACTTC	CASSPSGEAAKNIQYF
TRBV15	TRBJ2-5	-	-	TGTGCCACCAGCAGAGCGGAAGAGACCCAGTACTTC	CATSRAEETQYF
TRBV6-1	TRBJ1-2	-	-	TGTGCCAGCAGTGAAAGGGTGGGGGGGAGAGGCTACACCTTC	CASSERVGGRGYTF
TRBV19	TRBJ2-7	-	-	TGTGCCAGTAGACCCACAGGGTCGGACGAGCAGTACTTC	CASRPTGSDEQYF
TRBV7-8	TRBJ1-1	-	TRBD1	TGTGCCAGCAGCCCCCGGGACAGGGTGTACACTGAAGCTTTCTTT	CASSPRDRVYTEAFF
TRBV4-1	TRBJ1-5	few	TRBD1	TGCGCCAGCAGCCAAACCGACAGGGAGAATCAGCCCCAGCATTTT	CASSQTDRENQPQHF
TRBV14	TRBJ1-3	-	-	TGTGCCAGCAGCCAAGCGGGTTTCTCTGGAAACACCATATATTTT	CASSQAGFSGNTIYF
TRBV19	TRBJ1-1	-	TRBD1	TGTGCCAGTAGTCCATATCCAGGGGGCGCGGAGGAAGCTTTCTTT	CASSPYPGGAEEAFF
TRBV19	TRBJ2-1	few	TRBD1	TGTGCCAGTAACATGCGTCCTCGGACAGGGTTCAATGAGCAGTTCTTC	CASNMRPRTGFNEQFF
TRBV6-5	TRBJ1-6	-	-	TGTGCCAGCAAGGGCGCGGGTTCGGGAATTTCACCCCTCCACTTT	CASKGAGSGISPLHF
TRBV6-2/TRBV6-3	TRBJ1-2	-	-	TGTGCCAGCAGTTCGTCTCGACAGGTATCCCACTATGGCTACACCTTC	CASSSSRQVSHYGYTF
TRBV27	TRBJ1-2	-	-	TGTGCCAGCAGTTTAGGGCCCGGGACACATTATGGCTACACCTTC	CASSLGPGTHYGYTF
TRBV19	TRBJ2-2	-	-	TGTGCCAGTACCCTCTGGGCCCCGAACACCGGGGAGCTGTTTTTT	CASTLWAPNTGELFF
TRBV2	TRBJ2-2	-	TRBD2	TGTGCCAGCAGTGAGCGGGGGTCCGGGGAGCTGTTTTTT	CASSERGSGELFF
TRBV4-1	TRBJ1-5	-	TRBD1	TGCGCCAGCAGCCAAGTCGACAGGGTCGATCAGCCCCAGCATTTT	CASSQVDRVDQPQHF
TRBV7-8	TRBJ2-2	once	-	TGTGCCAGCAGCCCCCTTCCGCTTCACACCTTTAACACCGGGGAGCTGTTTTTT	CASSPLPLHTFNTGELFF
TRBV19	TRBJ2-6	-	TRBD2	TGTGCCAGTAGTATTGGGCGGGGGGCAGCTGGGGCCAACGTCCTGACTTTC	CASSIGRGAAGANVLTF
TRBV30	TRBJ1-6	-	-	TGTGCCTGGAGTTTATTTTCGGGTTCACCCCTCCACTTT	CAWSLFSGSPLHF
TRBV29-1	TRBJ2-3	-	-	TGCAGCGTTGTAGGCGGCCCTGGCACAGATACGCAGTATTTT	CSVVGGPGTDTQYF
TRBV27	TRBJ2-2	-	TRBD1	TGTGCCAGCAGGGGACAGGTGAACGGGGAGCTGTTTTTT	CASRGQVNGELFF
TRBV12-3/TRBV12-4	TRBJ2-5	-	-	TGTGCCAGCACTTTGACTGTGGAAGAGACCCAGTACTTC	CASTLTVEETQYF
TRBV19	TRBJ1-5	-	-	TGTGCCAGTAGTATCAGGGAAAGTCCGAATCAGCCCCAGCATTTT	CASSIRESPNQPQHF
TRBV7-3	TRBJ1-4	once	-	TGTGCCAGCAGCGTCTCCCCTAGGGGAAAACTGTTTTTT	CASSVSPRGKLFF
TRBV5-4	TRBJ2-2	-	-	TGTGCCAGCAGCCCGATCCACCCACCGGGCACCGGGGAGCTGTTTTTT	CASSPIHPPGTGELFF
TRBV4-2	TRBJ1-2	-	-	TGTGCCAGCAGCCACCCCGGGGAGGCAGGGATGAAAGGCTACACCTTC	CASSHPGEAGMKGYTF
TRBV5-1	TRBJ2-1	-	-	TGCGCCAGCAGCTTGGGAGACTCATACAATGAGCAGTTCTTC	CASSLGDSYNEQFF
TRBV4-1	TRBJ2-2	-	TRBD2	TGCGCCAGCAGCCAACCGGGGGGGGTTTTGACCGGGGAGCTGTTTTTT	CASSQPGGVLTGELFF
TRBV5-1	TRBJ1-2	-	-	TGCGCCAGCAGCTTGGGGGCCACGGTCTATGGCTACACCTTC	CASSLGATVYGYTF
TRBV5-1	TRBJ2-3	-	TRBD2	TGCGCCAGCAGCTTGGGACTAGCGGGGGGCATTAGCACAGATACGCAGTATTTT	CASSLGLAGGISTDTQYF
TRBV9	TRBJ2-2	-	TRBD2	TGTGCCAGCAACCTAGCGGGCACCGGGGAGCTGTTTTTT	CASNLAGTGELFF
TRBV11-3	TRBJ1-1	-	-	TGTGCCAGCAGCCCCGGGGGTGAGGGCACTGAAGCTTTCTTT	CASSPGGEGTEAFF
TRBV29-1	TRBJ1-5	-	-	TGCAGCGTTGAAGATTGGGTCGGGGAAAAGCAGCCCCAGCATTTT	CSVEDWVGEKQPQHF
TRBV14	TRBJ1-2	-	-	TGTGCCAGCAGCCAAGATTATAGTCGTGGCTACACCTTC	CASSQDYSRGYTF
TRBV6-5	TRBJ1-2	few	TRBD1	TGTGCCAGCAGTTACTCGACAGGGGGTTATGGCTACACCTTC	CASSYSTGGYGYTF
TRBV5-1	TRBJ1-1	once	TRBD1	TGCGCCAGCAGCCCAGGGGGAAACGCTGAAGCTTTCTTT	CASSPGGNAEAFF
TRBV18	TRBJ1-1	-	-	TGTGCCAGCTCACAATGGCGGGACACTGAAGCTTTCTTT	CASSQWRDTEAFF
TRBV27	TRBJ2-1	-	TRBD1	TGTGCCAGCAGGATAGGACAGGGGGTCAACAATGAGCAGTTCTTC	CASRIGQGVNNEQFF
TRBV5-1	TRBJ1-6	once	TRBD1	TGCGCCAGCAGCCCCTTATATCCGGGACAGGGGTTTGGTGCGAATTCACCCCTCCACTTT	CASSPLYPGQGFGANSPLHF
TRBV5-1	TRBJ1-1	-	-	TGCGCCAGCAGCCTCCTGGGGGCCTGGAACACTGAAGCTTTCTTT	CASSLLGAWNTEAFF
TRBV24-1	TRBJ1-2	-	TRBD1	TGTGCCACCAGTGATCCGGGACAGGAGCCCTATGGCTACACCTTC	CATSDPGQEPYGYTF
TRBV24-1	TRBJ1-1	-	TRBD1	TGTGCCACCCTCCGATCCCGGGACAGGGGAACTGAAGCTTTCTTT	CATLRSRDRGTEAFF
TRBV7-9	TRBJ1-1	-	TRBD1	TGTGCCAGCAGCTCACAGGGGTTTGAAGCTTTCTTT	CASSSQGFEAFF
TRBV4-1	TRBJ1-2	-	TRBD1	TGCGCCAGCAGCCCTCTTGGGACAGGGGTTAACTATGGCTACACCTTC	CASSPLGTGVNYGYTF
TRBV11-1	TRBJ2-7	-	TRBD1	TGTGCCAGCAGCTTAGAACAGGGGGCCCCCTACGAGCAGTACTTC	CASSLEQGAPYEQYF
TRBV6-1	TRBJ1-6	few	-	TGTGCCAGCAGTGAAGGGGACATCCAAACCCTCCACTTT	CASSEGDIQTLHF
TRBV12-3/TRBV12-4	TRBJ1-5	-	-	TGTGCCAGCAGTTTCTCAGGGAATCAGCCCCAGCATTTT	CASSFSGNQPQHF
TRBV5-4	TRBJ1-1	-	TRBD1	TGTGCCAGCAGCTCACAGGGGAAGCTGAACACTGAAGCTTTCTTT	CASSSQGKLNTEAFF
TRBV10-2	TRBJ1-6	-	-	TGCGCCACCGGAAGTGGAGATTCACCCCTCCACTTT	CATGSGDSPLHF
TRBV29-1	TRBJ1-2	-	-	TGCAGCGTTGAAGATATGGAGGGTTATAATGGCTACACCTTC	CSVEDMEGYNGYTF
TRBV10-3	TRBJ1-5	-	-	TGTGCCATCAGTGAGTCCCTCCAACAGGCGAGCAATCAGCCCCAGCATTTT	CAISESLQQASNQPQHF
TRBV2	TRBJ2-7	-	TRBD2	TGTGCCAGCAGTATAGCGGGGGGACCGGAGGAGCAGTACTTC	CASSIAGGPEEQYF
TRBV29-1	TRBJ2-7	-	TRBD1	TGCAGCGTTTCAGGGGGCCGAAGCTCCTACGAGCAGTACTTC	CSVSGGRSSYEQYF
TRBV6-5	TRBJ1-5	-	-	TGTGCCAGCAGTCCCCACACCAATCAGCCCCAGCATTTT	CASSPHTNQPQHF